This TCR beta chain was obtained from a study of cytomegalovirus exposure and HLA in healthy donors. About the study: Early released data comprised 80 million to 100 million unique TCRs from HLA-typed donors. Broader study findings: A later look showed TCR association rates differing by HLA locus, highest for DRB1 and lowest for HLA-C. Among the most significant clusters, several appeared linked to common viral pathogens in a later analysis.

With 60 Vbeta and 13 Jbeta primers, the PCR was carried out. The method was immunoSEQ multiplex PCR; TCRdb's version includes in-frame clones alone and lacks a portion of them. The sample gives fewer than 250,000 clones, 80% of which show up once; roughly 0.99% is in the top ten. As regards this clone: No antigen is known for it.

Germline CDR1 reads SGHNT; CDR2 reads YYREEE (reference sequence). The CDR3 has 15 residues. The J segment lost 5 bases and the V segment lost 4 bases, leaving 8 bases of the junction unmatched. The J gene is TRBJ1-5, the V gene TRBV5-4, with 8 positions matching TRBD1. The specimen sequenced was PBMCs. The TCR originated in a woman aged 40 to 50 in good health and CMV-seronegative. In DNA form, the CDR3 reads TGTGCCAGCAGCACAGGACAGGGATTGGATCAGCCCCAGCATTTT. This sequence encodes CASSTGQGLDQPQHF.